This TCR beta chain stems from a study of blood T cell repertoires in COVID-19. This CDR3 has 15 residues. Germline CDR1 is SGDLS and CDR2 is YYNGEE. The V segment lost 4 bases and the J segment 4 bases; nucleotides outside the gene matches: 7. TCRdb's table, derived via immunoSEQ multiplex PCR, lists solely in-frame clones and lacks some. The data hold 90,000 or so clones, with approximately 86% observed a single time. This chain connects TRBV9 to TRBJ2-5; TRBD1 aligns across 10 bases. The sequence was obtained from a man aged 55 to 69 with acute or convalescent COVID-19. The sequenced material came from peripheral blood. CDR3 in amino acids: CASSLVGTGVETQYF. The CDR3 nucleotides are TGTGCCAGCAGCCTAGTCGGGACAGGGGTAGAGACCCAGTACTTC.